What follows describes a single TCR beta chain. There is no known antigen for this receptor. Per-base qualities were not stored, and no clone one base away is much larger. The data are from a study of blood T cell repertoires in COVID-19 (dated by TCRdb to about 2020). Turning to the overall study: Collaborator samples came from the United States, Italy and Spain and covered acute and convalescent phases of COVID-19. The material from the prospective study consisted of cDNA or gDNA derived from T cells, B-cell-depleted T cells, or PBMCs. Subjects who had been exposed to COVID-19, were actively infected with it, or had recovered from it provided the deeply sampled blood TCRbeta repertoires that made up the dataset. The repertoires were released in a freely available public database meant as a resource for research on the immune response to SARS-CoV-2. Samples came from the ongoing ImmuneRACE study (first 160 participants) plus 1,254 subjects from 6 global collaborators. The sample metadata nearly always contained a de-identified subject ID, COVID-19 status, age in years and sex. Where available, HLA class I and class II types were obtained from metadata supplied by the sample provider rather than from assay-based typing. Findings and caveats that apply to the study as a whole: The amount of clinical and demographic metadata varied by source and participant and was provided uncurated.

One collaborating source in Seattle enrolled patients during active infection and followed them longitudinally through the course of disease. The collaborating institutions used their own protocols to collect whole blood in K2EDTA tubes. Collaborator samples were shipped for TCRbeta analysis as frozen whole blood, isolated PBMCs, or DNA extracted from either sample type. The V end gives up 3 bases and the J end 0 bases, leaving 5 bases in the junction not matched to a gene. The germline V gene supplies CDR1 MNHNS and CDR2 SASEGT. The cysteine opens and the phenylalanine closes a CDR3 of 15 amino acids. The entry retains the CDR3 DNA only, 45 bases that are in frame from base 1. The immunoSEQ Assay, a bias-controlled multiplex PCR, was used to amplify TCRbeta CDR3 regions from genomic DNA. The original pipeline was this. The number of nucleated cells in each sample was estimated by amplification of reference gene primers within the assay. To quantify the absolute abundance of each unique TCRbeta CDR3 rearrangement, sequence reads were collapsed and filtered. For each sample, productive Simpson clonality was calculated as the square root of Simpson's diversity index across productive rearrangements. TCRdb's version of the immuneACCESS table is confined to in-frame rearrangements and falls short of the full clone set. An unresolved V gene accounts for under half of the shortfall where checked; the remainder is of unknown origin. V and J calls plus clone size are reproduced from that table; the DNA served to infer D and trimming. This sample gives roughly 100,000 clones in total; 81% of them show up just once. The biggest ten clones account for roughly 4.8% of the sample.

The chain is made from TRBV6-1 and TRBJ2-7; TRBD1 lines up with 7 middle nucleotides. The clonotype was recovered from an older man with COVID-19, enrolled during active disease. The sequenced material came from peripheral blood. CDR3 loop: CASSDPGQSSYEQYF. The DNA reads as follows: TGTGCCAGCAGTGATCCGGGACAGAGCTCCTACGAGCAGTACTTC.